Following are 3 T cell receptor beta chains from one sample sequenced in a study of blood T cells in healthy people across ages. Through a sample-barcoded 5' primer and a J-beta primer mix, a second PCR was run for 7 to 11 cycles. TCRdb independently ran MiXCR on the 5' RACE reads; one entry per CDR3 protein. Among 650,000 to 1,000,000 distinct CDR3 sequences listed, 35% to 40% were seen once. The sample comprised blood. Receptors originate from a man between 18 and 35 years old in good health.

This clonotype was detected many times. As DNA, the CDR3 is TGCAGCGTTGCAAGGGACAGTGCGCAGTATTTT. This translates into CSVARDSAQYF. This rearrangement joins TRBV29-1 to TRBJ2-3; 7 positions match TRBD1. Per the germline V gene, CDR1 is SQVTM and CDR2 is ANQGSEA. The V gene end was trimmed by 4 bases and the J gene end by 10 bases; junction bases not matched to a gene: 5. The CDR3 covers 11 residues.

This clonotype was observed at least ten times. CDR3 loop: CAILGTGPDTQYF. CDR3 nucleotides: TGTGCCATCCTCGGGACAGGACCAGATACGCAGTATTTT. The V call is TRBV10-3, the J call TRBJ2-3, with 8 bases aligning to TRBD1. V was pared by 8 bases and J by 4 bases, with 5 bases of the junction left unmatched. The germline CDR1 and CDR2 sequences are ENHRY and SYGVKD. The CDR3 is 13 amino acids.

The genes are TRBV7-9 and TRBJ2-2; no definite D call. The CDR3 loop spans 10 amino acids. Germline CDR1 is SEHNR and CDR2 is FQNEAQ (reference sequence). V lost 5 bases and J 10 bases, leaving 5 bases between the germline ends. For the CDR3, the DNA is TGTGCCAGCAGCCCTCAGGAGCTGTTTTTT. Amino acids: CASSPQELFF.